This T cell receptor (beta chain) was sequenced in a study of shared clonotypes between healthy human individuals. This clone was recorded once. Between the trimmed V and J ends, which lost 0 bases and 11 bases, there was a span of 23 bases. The CDR3 totals 16 residues. The germline V gene encodes CDR1 SGHRS and CDR2 YFSETQ. The repertoire was sequenced with immunoSEQ multiplex PCR; TCRdb's copy has only in-frame clones and lacks some. The repertoire holds around 690,000 clones, with about 90% as singletons. The TCR sequence derives from a man younger than 30 in good health. Some clones in this sample may be carry-over from other donors' samples. The rearrangement links TRBV5-1 to TRBJ1-1; D is unresolved. Sequencing input: memory CD8+ T cells from PBMCs. Subset noted: CD45RO+ cells pooled with CCR7-negative TemRA cells. The CDR3 spells CASSLDGRTRAREAFF. DNA for the CDR3: TGCGCCAGCAGCTTGGACGGTAGAACTAGGGCGCGGGAGGCTTTCTTT.